The 21 T cell receptor beta chains in this list originate from one sample, sequenced in a study of T cell responses to AZD1222 COVID-19 vaccine (dated by TCRdb to about 2021). The library was built by means of the immunoSEQ multiplex PCR assay. The source is immuneACCESS, and TCRdb retained only in-frame sequences with V and J called. Part of the clones is not carried over; for the studies checked, unresolved V genes explain less than half of this, and the remainder is unexplained. This sample comprises 150,000 to 200,000 clones, roughly 91% of them detected only once. The ten largest account for roughly 1% of the sample. This specimen's time point label, per the study, means: about 28 days (+/-7) after the second vaccine dose. The sample's treatment or condition label, in plain terms: meningococcal conjugate vaccine given as trial control. The source was peripheral blood, collected 28 days after the second dose of the MenACWY control vaccine. These receptors came from an adult who received the MenACWY meningococcal vaccine as a control.

This clone has only one observation. The chain employs TRBV28 and TRBJ2-3; 8 positions agree with TRBD1. In germline, CDR1 is MDHEN, CDR2 SYDVKM. CDR3 size: 15 residues. V dropped 4 bases and J dropped 1; count of bases not matched to a gene: 4. The CDR3 spells CASSSGTGGTDTQYF. CDR3 nucleotides: TGTGCCAGCAGTTCAGGGACAGGAGGCACAGATACGCAGTATTTT.

This clone was detected only a few times. The V and J genes are TRBV3-1 (or the pseudogene TRBV3-2) and TRBJ1-6, with TRBD1 identical over 8 bases. The CDR3 is made up of 20 amino acids. Germline V lookup: CDR1 LGHDT, CDR2 YNNKEL (reference sequence). J lost 10 bases, V lost 3 bases, and 23 bases had no gene match. CDR3 DNA: TGTGCCAGCAGCCACCCTAGGGGGGCCACCTCGACAGGGGTAAGGTCACCCCTCCACTTT. Translation: CASSHPRGATSTGVRSPLHF.

This sequence joins TRBV5-6 and TRBJ2-5; D is possibly TRBD2 (7 bases). The germline CDR1 and CDR2 sequences are SGHDT and YYEEEE. V was pared by 4 bases and J by 3 bases, with 16 bases between. CDR3 size: 15 residues. In DNA, the CDR3 is TGTGCCAGCAGCGTATGGGGGGGCAGAGAAGAGACCCAGTACTTC. It is translated as CASSVWGGREETQYF.

The chain carries TRBV7-2 and TRBJ2-1, with D perhaps TRBD1 (5 bases). The CDR3 loop spans 15 amino acids. Germline loops: CDR1 SGHTA, CDR2 FQGNSA. V gave up 4 bases and J gave up 2 bases, with 12 bases separating them. Here the CDR3 reads CASSSYRSTYNEQFF. The CDR3 coding sequence is TGTGCCAGCAGCTCATACAGGAGTACCTACAATGAGCAGTTCTTC.

The chain carries TRBV3-1 (or the pseudogene TRBV3-2) and TRBJ1-5; D may be TRBD1 (6 bases). CDR1 is LGHDT, CDR2 YNNKEL, per germline (reference sequence). The CDR3 runs 15 residues. Trimming shortened V by 1 base and J by 1 base, and 8 bases separated the two germline ends. The CDR3 DNA reads as TGTGCCAGCAGCCAAGCGACAGGCAGCAATCAGCCCCAGCATTTT. Protein: CASSQATGSNQPQHF.

This clone was detected only a few times. Different DNA sequences within this sample yield the same CDR3. The chain is built from TRBV5-1 and TRBJ1-1; 7 bases align to TRBD1. Germline V CDR1 and CDR2: SGHRS, YFSETQ. This CDR3 spans 14 amino acids. V was pared by 2 bases and J by 4 bases, with 5 bases of the junction left unmatched. CDR3 sequence reads: CASSFSSGGTEAFF. The CDR3 DNA reads TGCGCCAGCAGCTTCTCGTCAGGGGGCACTGAAGCTTTCTTT. The variable domain in full, with the rest retrieved from reference TRBV5-1 and TRBJ1-1, is KAGVTQTPRYLIKTRGQQVTLSCSPISGHRSVSWYQQTPGQGLQFLFEYFSETQRNKGNFPGRFSGRQFSNSRSEMNVSTLELGDSALYLCASSFSSGGTEAFFGQGTRLTVV.

The chain employs TRBV12-3 or TRBV12-4 and TRBJ2-3; maybe TRBD1 (5 bases). Trimming pared 4 bases from V and 6 bases from J, leaving 11 bases between. This CDR3 contains 13 residues. The CDR3 DNA follows: TGTGCCAGCAGTTATCAACAGGTGGATACGCAGTATTTT. It is translated as CASSYQQVDTQYF.

The chain combines TRBV7-2 with TRBJ2-3, with D unclear. Germline V CDR1 and CDR2: SGHTA, FQGNSA. This CDR3 comprises 14 residues. V was shortened by 1 base and J by 0 bases, with 5 bases between the two germline ends. The CDR3 region is CASSLGSSTDTQYF. In nucleotides, the CDR3 is TGTGCCAGCAGCTTAGGATCTAGCACAGATACGCAGTATTTT.

The V and J genes are TRBV5-1 and TRBJ2-6, with D maybe TRBD2 (6 bases). Trimming removed 0 bases from V and 9 bases from J, with 10 bases in between. Looked up from germline, CDR1 is SGHRS and CDR2 is YFSETQ. The length of the CDR3 is 14 residues. In DNA, the CDR3 is TGCGCCAGCAGCTTGGGGGGGACTTACAACGTCCTGACTTTC. Protein: CASSLGGTYNVLTF.

The rearrangement links TRBV5-5 to TRBJ1-6, with a possible D match to TRBD1 (6 bases). Trimming cost V 4 bases and J 10 bases, with 15 bases left between them. The CDR3 runs to 14 residues. CDR1 is SGHKS, CDR2 YYEKEE, per germline (reference sequence). The CDR3 bases are TGTGCCAGCAGCCAAGGACAGACAGTATCACCCCTCCACTTT. Residues: CASSQGQTVSPLHF.

This chain uses TRBV7-8 with TRBJ1-5, with D possibly TRBD1 on 5 matching bases. The length of the CDR3 is 16 residues. With 0 bases removed from V and 0 bases from J, the gap between germline ends came to 9 bases. Germline CDR1 and CDR2: SGHVS and FQNEAQ. CDR3 DNA sequence: TGTGCCAGCAGCTTAGCTGGGGGTACTAGCAATCAGCCCCAGCATTTT. Translation: CASSLAGGTSNQPQHF.

Only one count was recorded for this clone. The V call is TRBV4-2, the J call TRBJ1-1; D not resolved. Trimming cost V 1 base and J 2 bases, with 11 bases left between them. The CDR3 sequence is 15 residues long. Germline CDR1 LGHNA, CDR2 YNFKEQ. CDR3 in amino acids: CASSQARRTNTEAFF. The CDR3 nucleotides are TGTGCCAGCAGCCAAGCAAGGCGGACCAACACTGAAGCTTTCTTT.

This sequence joins TRBV6-5 and TRBJ1-5; TRBD1 might be the D (6 bases). The CDR3 is made up of 12 amino acids. Trimming took off 4 bases at V and 5 bases at J, with 6 bases between the two ends. Germline V CDR1 and CDR2: MNHEY, SVGAGI. This CDR3 reads CASSSGDQPQHF. Written as DNA, the CDR3 is TGTGCCAGCAGTTCAGGGGATCAGCCCCAGCATTTT.

The rearrangement links TRBV7-9 to TRBJ1-1, with a tentative D call TRBD1 (5 bases). The germline V gene encodes CDR1 SEHNR and CDR2 FQNEAQ (reference sequence). V was clipped by 5 bases and J by 0 bases, with 10 bases between them. The CDR3 is 14 amino acids. The CDR3 protein is CASSLGTLNTEAFF. The DNA of the CDR3 is TGTGCCAGCAGCCTGGGGACCCTGAACACTGAAGCTTTCTTT.

CDR3 coding DNA: TGCAGCGTTGCTATAGGAAACTATGGCTACACCTTC. Translated: CSVAIGNYGYTF. The chain combines TRBV29-1 with TRBJ1-2; D is unresolved. The CDR3 is 12 amino acids. The V gene's germline CDR1 is SQVTM and CDR2 ANQGSEA. V dropped 4 bases and J dropped 2 bases, with 8 bases sitting between them.

CDR3 loop: CASRQGLGYTIYF. As DNA, the CDR3 is TGTGCCAGCAGACAGGGATTAGGGTACACCATATATTTT. The chain is built from TRBV28 and TRBJ1-3, with D tentatively TRBD1 (6 bases). The CDR3 sequence is 13 residues long. Germline V gene lookup returns CDR1 MDHEN and CDR2 SYDVKM. V lost 6 bases to trimming and J lost 8 bases, with 14 bases between them.

This rearrangement joins TRBV5-1 to TRBJ1-3; D may be TRBD1 (6 bases). Germline V CDR1 and CDR2: SGHRS, YFSETQ. There are 14 residues in the CDR3. Trimming removed 4 bases from V and 8 bases from J, with 16 bases in between. The CDR3 bases are TGCGCCAGCAGCCTACAGGGCCCGGTGGACACCATATATTTT. Translation: CASSLQGPVDTIYF.

The rearrangement links TRBV14 to TRBJ2-5; D uncertain. CDR3 length: 13 residues. Germline assignment: CDR1 SGHDN and CDR2 FVKESK. Trimming removed 3 bases at V and 5 bases at J, with 10 bases between. The CDR3 is CASSQGRRETQYF. The CDR3 DNA reads TGTGCCAGCAGCCAGGGCCGAAGGGAGACCCAGTACTTC.

The chain couples TRBV19 to TRBJ1-1; D ambiguous. V was shortened by 3 bases and J by 1 base, with 9 bases between the two germline ends. The CDR3 has 14 amino acids. The germline gives CDR1 LNHDA, CDR2 SQIVND (reference sequence). CDR3 in DNA: TGTGCCAGTAGTATCGGCCTCCGGAACACTGAAGCTTTCTTT. The encoded protein is CASSIGLRNTEAFF.

This clone has a single count. J is TRBJ1-1 and V is TRBV30; D might be TRBD1 (6 bases). The CDR3 consists of 13 residues. CDR1 is GTSNPN and CDR2 is SVGIG in the germline V gene (reference sequence). V lost 6 bases to trimming and J lost 4 bases, with 15 bases between them. CDR3 coding DNA: TGTGCCTGCCTACAGGAGGACAGCACTGAAGCTTTCTTT. Protein: CACLQEDSTEAFF.

This rearrangement joins TRBV6-4 to TRBJ2-1; tentative D call: TRBD2 (6 bases). There are 13 residues in the CDR3. V lost 0 bases and J lost 8, with 8 bases in between. CDR1 is MRHNA, CDR2 SNTAGT, per germline. CDR3 sequence reads: CASSDSGGDEQFF. CDR3 nucleotide sequence: TGTGCCAGCAGTGACTCGGGCGGGGATGAGCAGTTCTTC.